What follows are 10 T cell receptor beta chains derived from one specimen sequenced in a study of identical twins. TCRdb used MiXCR to reprocess the 5' RACE reads, holding one entry per CDR3 protein. This table has about 530,000 distinct CDR3 sequences, approximately 20% appearing once. These same data were also listed under a study on yellow fever vaccine responses in identical twins.

The material sequenced was CD4+ T cells sorted from blood. Receptors were obtained from a woman in her late teens or twenties in good health.

At least ten counts were recorded for this clonotype. This CDR3 reads CASSLSYEQFF. The CDR3 DNA follows: TGTGCCAGCAGCTTGTCCTATGAGCAGTTCTTC. The chain recombines TRBV11-2 with TRBJ2-1; D is unclear. V shed 3 bases and J shed 8 bases, with 5 bases lying between them. The CDR3 consists of 11 residues. CDR1 and CDR2 (germline): SGHAT, FQNNGV.

This clonotype has a handful of counts. The chain joins TRBV27 to TRBJ1-5; tentatively, D is TRBD1 (6 bases). Between the trimmed V and J ends, which lost 0 bases and 0 bases, there was a span of 12 bases. Germline values: CDR1 MNHEY, CDR2 SMNVEV (reference sequence). The CDR3 sequence is 17 residues long. The CDR3 region is CASSLSRTVDSNQPQHF. CDR3 nucleotide sequence: TGTGCCAGCAGTTTATCTCGGACAGTCGATAGCAATCAGCCCCAGCATTTT.

The V gene is TRBV2, the J gene TRBJ1-6; no clear D. CDR1 and CDR2 (germline): SNHLY, FYNNEI. There are 13 residues in the CDR3. V shed 4 bases and J shed 5 bases, with 6 bases lying between them. Here the CDR3 reads CASSGENNSPLHF. The CDR3 DNA reads as TGTGCCAGCAGTGGAGAGAATAATTCACCCCTCCACTTT.

CDR3 residues: CAIKTGTGLPGELFF. The CDR3 coding sequence is TGTGCCATCAAAACCGGGACGGGGCTCCCCGGGGAGCTGTTTTTT. V gene TRBV10-3 combines with J gene TRBJ2-2; tentatively, D is TRBD1 or TRBD2 (5 bases each). Trimming took off 7 bases at V and 6 bases at J, with 18 bases between the two ends. Germline V gene lookup returns CDR1 ENHRY and CDR2 SYGVKD. This CDR3 is 15 amino acids long.

This chain joins TRBV27 and TRBJ1-6; D unresolved. The CDR3 loop spans 13 amino acids. Trimming took 9 bases from V and 7 from J, leaving 13 bases between them. Germline CDR1 is MNHEY and CDR2 is SMNVEV (reference sequence). This CDR3 is CASSLWRNSPLHF. The CDR3 DNA is TGTGCCAGTTCACTATGGCGGAATTCACCCCTCCACTTT.

The J gene is TRBJ2-3, the V gene TRBV11-2; possibly TRBD2 for D (6 bases). Germline CDR1 and CDR2: SGHAT and FQNNGV. The CDR3 is 14 amino acids. Trimming left V 0 bases short and J 4 bases short, with 8 bases between. CDR3 sequence reads: CASSLESSADTQYF. For the CDR3, the DNA is TGTGCCAGCAGCTTAGAATCTAGCGCAGATACGCAGTATTTT.

The rearrangement links TRBV4-1 to TRBJ2-1, with a possible D match to TRBD1 (5 bases). This CDR3 has 13 amino acids. Deletions cut 4 bases from V and 8 bases from J, with 12 bases between. From germline, CDR1 is MGHRA and CDR2 YSYEKL. This chain's CDR3 is CASSRETGYEQFF. DNA for the CDR3: TGCGCCAGCAGCCGCGAAACAGGTTATGAGCAGTTCTTC.

The rearrangement joins TRBV29-1 to TRBJ2-5, with 8 bases fitting TRBD1. CDR1 is SQVTM, CDR2 ANQGSEA, per germline. After removal of 7 bases from V and 7 bases from J, the junction contained 17 bases not matched to a gene. The CDR3 is 15 residues long. CDR3 sequence reads: CSAWNGQGDLGTQYF. The DNA of the CDR3 is TGCAGCGCCTGGAATGGACAGGGTGATCTTGGGACCCAGTACTTC.

The chain has TRBV20-1 and TRBJ2-4; tentative D call: TRBD2 (5 bases). The CDR3 has 12 amino acids. The germline V gene encodes CDR1 DFQATT and CDR2 SNEGSKA (reference sequence). CDR3 nucleotides: TGCAGCCTCGGGGTCTCCAAAAACATTCAGTACTTC. Amino acids: CSLGVSKNIQYF.

This clonotype was picked up a small number of times. The chain employs TRBV18 and TRBJ2-2; D ambiguous. Trimming removed 2 bases at V and 6 bases at J, with 7 bases between. CDR1 and CDR2 (germline): KGHSH, LQKENI. This CDR3 is built from 13 residues. CDR3 in amino acids: CASSPEGPGELFF. The DNA for the CDR3 is TGTGCCAGCTCACCAGAAGGTCCCGGGGAGCTGTTTTTT.